A single T cell receptor beta chain is shown here with its context. Its antigen is undetermined. The data stem from a study of T-cell reconstitution after alpha-beta-depleted transplantation in children. Study results and caveats: Among T cells one year after transplant, newly produced cells accounted for most counts and diversity.

The CDR3 runs 15 residues. Trimming took off 6 bases at V and 2 bases at J, with 11 bases between the two ends. Unique molecular identifiers were built into the TCRbeta library. TCRdb itself ran the PCR reads through MiXCR, one entry per CDR3 protein. The top ten clones hold around 45% of a sample with about 200,000 distinct CDR3 sequences, under 20% of them seen once. This chain links TRBV12-3 or TRBV12-4 with TRBJ2-6; unclear D gene. The receptor was isolated from a male patient aged 2 to 10 who had a stem cell transplant for acute lymphoblastic leukemia, so the T cells may come from the graft donor. The sample consisted of PBMCs, mostly from graft donor cells, taken 360 days after TCRalphabeta/CD19-depleted stem cell transplant. The CDR3 region is CASRHGNPGANVLTF. CDR3 bases: TGTGCCAGCAGACACGGTAACCCTGGGGCCAACGTCCTGACTTTC.